This entry describes one T cell receptor (beta chain). The sample originates from a study of blood T cell repertoires in COVID-19. CDR3 length equals 12 residues. Looked up from germline, CDR1 is SQVTM and CDR2 is ANQGSEA. After removal of 7 bases from V and 7 bases from J, the junction contained 8 bases not matched to a gene. In the original workflow: Amplification of reference gene primers was used by the study to estimate nucleated cell counts. Repertoires were generated with immunoSEQ multiplex PCR, while TCRdb's copy carries only in-frame clones and drops some. V and J calls and clone size are copied from that table; D and trimming were computed from the DNA. Among more than 50,000 clones listed, around 86% were seen once.

The clonotype was recovered from a human donor in a cohort sampled during active COVID-19. Sequenced material: peripheral blood. The V gene is TRBV29-1, the J gene TRBJ1-1; 8 bases align to TRBD1. CDR3 DNA sequence: TGCAGCGCACGCAGGGGGCGGCATGAAGCTTTCTTT. Amino acids: CSARRGRHEAFF.